This T cell receptor beta chain derives from a study of cytomegalovirus exposure and HLA in healthy donors. Study at large: Early release data held approximately 81 million unique TCRs from HLA-typed donors.

The PCR had 60 Vbeta and 13 Jbeta primers. Libraries were prepared by immunoSEQ multiplex PCR; TCRdb keeps only in-frame clonotypes and omits some of them. The sample holds 110,000 or so clones, approximately 80% seen once. General study findings and limits: In a later analysis, across HLA loci, associated TCR counts were highest for DRB1, lowest for HLA-C.

A word on this clone: Its specificity is not known.

Trimming cost V 6 bases and J 3 bases, with 18 bases left between them. CDR1 and CDR2 from the germline V gene are SQVTM and ANQGSEA. The CDR3 sequence is 14 residues long. This clonotype originated in a woman under 40 in good health and CMV-seropositive. The V and J genes are TRBV29-1 and TRBJ2-7, with D possibly being TRBD2 (5 bases). What was sequenced was PBMCs. CDR3 in amino acids: CSVRAPRLLYEQYF. The CDR3 DNA is TGCAGCGTAAGGGCCCCCCGACTACTCTACGAGCAGTACTTC.